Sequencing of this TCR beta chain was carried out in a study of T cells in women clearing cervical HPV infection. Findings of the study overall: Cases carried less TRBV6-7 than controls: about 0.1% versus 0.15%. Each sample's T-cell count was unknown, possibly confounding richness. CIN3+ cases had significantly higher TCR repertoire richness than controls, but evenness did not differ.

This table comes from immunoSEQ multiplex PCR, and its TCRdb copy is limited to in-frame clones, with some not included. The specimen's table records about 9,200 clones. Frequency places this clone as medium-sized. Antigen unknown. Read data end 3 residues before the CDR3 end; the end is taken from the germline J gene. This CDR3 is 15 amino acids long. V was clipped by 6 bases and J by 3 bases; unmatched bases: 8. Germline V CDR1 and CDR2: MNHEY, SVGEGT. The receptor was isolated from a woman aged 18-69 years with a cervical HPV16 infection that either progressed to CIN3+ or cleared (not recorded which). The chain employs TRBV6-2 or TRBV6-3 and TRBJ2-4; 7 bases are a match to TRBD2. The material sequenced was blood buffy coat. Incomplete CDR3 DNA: TGTGCCAGCAGGATCGGGGGGTCGGGCAAAAACATT. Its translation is CASRIGGSGKNI. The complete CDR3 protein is CASRIGGSGKNIQYF.